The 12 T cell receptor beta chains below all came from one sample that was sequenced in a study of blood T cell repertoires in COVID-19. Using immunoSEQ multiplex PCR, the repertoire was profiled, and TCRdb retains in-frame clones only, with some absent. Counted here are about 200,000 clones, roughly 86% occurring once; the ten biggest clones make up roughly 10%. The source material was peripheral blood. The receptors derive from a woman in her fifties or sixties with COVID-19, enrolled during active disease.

The CDR3 spells CASIRGQGVIDEQFF. The CDR3 DNA reads as TGTGCCAGCATAAGGGGACAGGGGGTCATCGATGAGCAGTTCTTC. The chain joins TRBV2 to TRBJ2-1, with TRBD1 matching 11 bases. The germline V gene has CDR1 SNHLY and CDR2 FYNNEI. This CDR3 has 15 amino acids. The ends lost 7 bases at V and 8 bases at J; junction bases unmatched: 10.

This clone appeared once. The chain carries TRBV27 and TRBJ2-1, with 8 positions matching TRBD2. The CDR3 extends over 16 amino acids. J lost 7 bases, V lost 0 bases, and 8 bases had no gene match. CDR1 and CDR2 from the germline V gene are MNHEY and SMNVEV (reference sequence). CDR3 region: CASSLSFGTRRNEQFF. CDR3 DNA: TGTGCCAGCAGTTTATCTTTCGGGACTAGGAGGAATGAGCAGTTCTTC.

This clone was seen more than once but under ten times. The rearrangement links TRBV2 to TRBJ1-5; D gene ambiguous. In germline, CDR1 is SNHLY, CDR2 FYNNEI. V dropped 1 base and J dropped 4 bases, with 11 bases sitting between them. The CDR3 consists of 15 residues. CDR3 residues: CASSEVLRVNQPQHF. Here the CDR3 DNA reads TGTGCCAGCAGTGAAGTCCTCCGGGTAAATCAGCCCCAGCATTTT. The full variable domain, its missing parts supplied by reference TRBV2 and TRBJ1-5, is EPEVTQTPSHQVTQMGQEVILRCVPISNHLYFYWYRQILGQKVEFLVSFYNNEISEKSEIFDDQFSVERPDGSNFTLKIRSTKLEDSAMYFCASSEVLRVNQPQHFGDGTRLSIL.

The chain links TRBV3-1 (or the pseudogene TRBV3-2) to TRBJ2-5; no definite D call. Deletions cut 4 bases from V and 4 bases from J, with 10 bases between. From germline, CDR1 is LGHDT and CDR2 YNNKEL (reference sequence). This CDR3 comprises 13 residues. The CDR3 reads CASSPIAGETQYF. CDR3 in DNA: TGTGCCAGCAGCCCTATAGCCGGAGAGACCCAGTACTTC.

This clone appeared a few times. CDR3 coding DNA: TGTGCCAGCATGAAGTTAGGGAGGAACACTGAAGCTTTCTTT. It yields the protein CASMKLGRNTEAFF. V is TRBV2 and J is TRBJ1-1; D unresolved. V shed 7 bases and J shed 1 base, with 13 bases lying between them. Germline lookup yields CDR1 SNHLY and CDR2 FYNNEI. CDR3 size: 14 residues.

The CDR3 loop reads CASAREGEKLFF. The CDR3 region has the DNA TGTGCCAGCGCCCGGGAAGGCGAAAAACTGTTTTTT. The V call is TRBV6-6, the J call TRBJ1-4; D ambiguous. The CDR3 length is 12 residues. CDR1 and CDR2 from the germline V gene are MNHNY and SVGAGI (reference sequence). The ends were cut back, 8 bases at V and 8 bases at J, with 12 bases in the middle.

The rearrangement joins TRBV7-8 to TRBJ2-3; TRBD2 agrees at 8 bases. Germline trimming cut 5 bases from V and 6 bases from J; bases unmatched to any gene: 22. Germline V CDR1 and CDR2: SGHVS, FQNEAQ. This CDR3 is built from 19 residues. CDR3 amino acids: CASSPTLPGLVGPRDTQYF. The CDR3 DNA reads TGTGCCAGCAGCCCGACCCTACCGGGACTAGTGGGCCCCCGCGATACGCAGTATTTT.

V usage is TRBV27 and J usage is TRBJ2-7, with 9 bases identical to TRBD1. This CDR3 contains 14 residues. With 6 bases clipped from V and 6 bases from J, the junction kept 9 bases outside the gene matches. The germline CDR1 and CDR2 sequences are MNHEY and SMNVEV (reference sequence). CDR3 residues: CASSPGQGGREQYF. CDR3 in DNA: TGTGCCAGCAGCCCGGGACAGGGAGGGCGCGAGCAGTACTTC.

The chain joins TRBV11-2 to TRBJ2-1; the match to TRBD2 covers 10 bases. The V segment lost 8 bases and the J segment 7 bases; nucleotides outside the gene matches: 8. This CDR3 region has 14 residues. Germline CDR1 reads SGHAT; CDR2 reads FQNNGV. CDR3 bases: TGTGCCAGCGGGCCCAGCGGGGGGGCAAATGAGCAGTTCTTC. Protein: CASGPSGGANEQFF.

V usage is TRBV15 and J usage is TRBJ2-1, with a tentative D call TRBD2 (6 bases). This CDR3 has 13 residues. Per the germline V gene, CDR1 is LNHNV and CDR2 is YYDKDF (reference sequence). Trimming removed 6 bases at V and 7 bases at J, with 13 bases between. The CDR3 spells CATSSREANEQFF. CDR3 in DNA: TGTGCCACCAGTTCTAGGGAGGCTAATGAGCAGTTCTTC.

CDR3 sequence: CASKGGLSQPQHF. CDR3 nucleotide sequence: TGTGCCAGCAAAGGGGGTCTGAGCCAGCCCCAGCATTTT. This chain joins TRBV6-5 and TRBJ1-5, with D possibly matching TRBD1 (6 bases). The CDR3 is made up of 13 amino acids. CDR1 and CDR2 (germline): MNHEY, SVGAGI. Trimming took off 7 bases at V and 7 bases at J, with 14 bases between the two ends.

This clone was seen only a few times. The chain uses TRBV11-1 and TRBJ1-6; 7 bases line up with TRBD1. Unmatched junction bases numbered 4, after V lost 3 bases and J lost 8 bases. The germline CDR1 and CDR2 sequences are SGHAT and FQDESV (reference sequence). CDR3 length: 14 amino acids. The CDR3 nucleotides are TGTGCCAGCAGCTTTGACAGGGATTATTCACCCCTCCACTTT. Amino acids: CASSFDRDYSPLHF. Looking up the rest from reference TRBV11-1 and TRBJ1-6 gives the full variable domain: EAEVAQSPRYKITEKSQAVAFWCDPISGHATLYWYRQILGQGPELLVQFQDESVVDDSQLPKDRFSAERLKGVDSTLKIQPAELGDSAMYLCASSFDRDYSPLHFGNGTRLTVT.